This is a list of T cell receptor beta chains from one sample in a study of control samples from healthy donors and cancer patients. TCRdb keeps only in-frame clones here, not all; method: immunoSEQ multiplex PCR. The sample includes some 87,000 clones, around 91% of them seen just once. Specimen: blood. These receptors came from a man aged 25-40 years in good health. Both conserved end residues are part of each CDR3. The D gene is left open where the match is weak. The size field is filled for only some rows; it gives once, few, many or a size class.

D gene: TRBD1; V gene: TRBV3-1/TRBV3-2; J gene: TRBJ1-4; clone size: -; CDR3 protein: CASSQGHSYRGNWEKLFF; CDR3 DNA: TGTGCCAGCAGCCAAGGCCACTCCTACAGGGGGAATTGGGAAAAACTGTTTTTT
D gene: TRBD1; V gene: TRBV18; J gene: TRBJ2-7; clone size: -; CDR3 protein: CASSSGTGYLYEQYF; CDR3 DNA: TGTGCCAGCTCATCCGGGACAGGGTATTTGTACGAGCAGTACTTC
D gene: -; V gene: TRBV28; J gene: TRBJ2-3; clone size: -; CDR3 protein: CASSLRRGVTDTQYF; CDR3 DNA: TGTGCCAGCAGTTTACGGCGGGGAGTCACAGATACGCAGTATTTT
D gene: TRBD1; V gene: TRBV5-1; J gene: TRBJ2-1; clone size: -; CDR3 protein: CASSKLSQGALRGQFF; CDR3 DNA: TGCGCCAGCAGCAAGCTGTCTCAGGGGGCCCTCCGAGGGCAGTTCTTC
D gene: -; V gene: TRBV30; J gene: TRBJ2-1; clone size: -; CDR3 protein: CAWSFYAEQFF; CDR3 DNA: TGTGCCTGGAGTTTCTACGCTGAGCAGTTCTTC
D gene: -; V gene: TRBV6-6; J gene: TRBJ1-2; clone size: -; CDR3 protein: CASRAQSNYGYTF; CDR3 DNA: TGTGCCAGCAGGGCGCAATCGAACTATGGCTACACCTTC
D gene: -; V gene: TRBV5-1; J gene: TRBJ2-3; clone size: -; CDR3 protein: CASSLALRRTDTQYF; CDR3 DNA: TGCGCCAGCAGCCTGGCATTGCGCCGCACAGATACGCAGTATTTT
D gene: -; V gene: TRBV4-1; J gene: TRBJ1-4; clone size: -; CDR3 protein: CASSQDGGGYEKLFF; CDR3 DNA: TGCGCCAGCAGCCAAGATGGGGGGGGTTATGAAAAACTGTTTTTT
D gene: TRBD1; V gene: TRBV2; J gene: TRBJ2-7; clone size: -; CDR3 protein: CATTTGDQAYEQYF; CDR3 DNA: TGTGCCACTACCACAGGGGATCAAGCGTACGAGCAGTACTTC
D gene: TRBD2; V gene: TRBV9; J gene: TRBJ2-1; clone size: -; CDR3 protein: CASSVEGTSGNNEQFF; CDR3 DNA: TGTGCCAGCAGCGTAGAGGGAACTAGCGGGAACAATGAGCAGTTCTTC
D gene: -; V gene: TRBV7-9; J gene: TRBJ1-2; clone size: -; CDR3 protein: CASSSPGGDGYTF; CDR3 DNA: TGTGCCAGCAGCTCCCCGGGTGGCGATGGCTACACCTTC
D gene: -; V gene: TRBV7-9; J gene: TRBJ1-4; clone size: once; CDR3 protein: CASSPGAIPGKLFF; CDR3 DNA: TGTGCCAGCAGTCCCGGGGCCATCCCCGGAAAACTGTTTTTT
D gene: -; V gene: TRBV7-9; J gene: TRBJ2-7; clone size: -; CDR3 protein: CASSSEYEQYF; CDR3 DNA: TGTGCCAGCAGCTCTGAATACGAGCAGTACTTC
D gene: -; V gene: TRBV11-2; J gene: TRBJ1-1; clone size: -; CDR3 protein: CASSQGWGQANMNTEAFF; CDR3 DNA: TGTGCCAGCAGCCAGGGGTGGGGGCAGGCTAACATGAACACTGAAGCTTTCTTT
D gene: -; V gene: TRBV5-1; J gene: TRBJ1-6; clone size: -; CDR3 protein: CASSLSQGASPLHF; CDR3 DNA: TGCGCCAGCAGCTTGTCGCAGGGCGCTTCACCCCTCCACTTT
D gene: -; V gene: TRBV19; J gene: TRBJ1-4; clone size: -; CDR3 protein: CASRGATNEKLFF; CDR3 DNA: TGTGCCAGTAGGGGTGCAACTAATGAAAAACTGTTTTTT
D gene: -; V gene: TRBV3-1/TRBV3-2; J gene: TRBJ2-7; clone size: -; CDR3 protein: CASSQVSYEQYF; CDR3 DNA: TGTGCCAGCAGCCAAGTCTCCTACGAGCAGTACTTC
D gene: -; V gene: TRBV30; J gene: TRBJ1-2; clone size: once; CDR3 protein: CAWSAMVPSGYTF; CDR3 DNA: TGTGCCTGGAGTGCAATGGTTCCCTCGGGCTACACCTTC
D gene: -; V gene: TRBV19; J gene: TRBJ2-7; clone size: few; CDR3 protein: CASSIGESYEQYF; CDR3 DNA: TGTGCCAGTAGTATCGGAGAGTCCTACGAGCAGTACTTC
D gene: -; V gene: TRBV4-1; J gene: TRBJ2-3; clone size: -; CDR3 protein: CASSLQRGDTQYF; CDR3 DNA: TGCGCCAGCAGCCTGCAGAGAGGGGATACGCAGTATTTT
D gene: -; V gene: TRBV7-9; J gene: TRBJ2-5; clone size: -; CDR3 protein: CASSLEVAGARETQYF; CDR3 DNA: TGTGCCAGCAGCTTAGAAGTCGCAGGGGCGCGTGAGACCCAGTACTTC
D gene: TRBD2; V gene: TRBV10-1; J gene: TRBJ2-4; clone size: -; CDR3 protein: CASTYMGLAEVNIQYF; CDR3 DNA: TGCGCCAGCACCTATATGGGACTAGCGGAGGTAAACATTCAGTACTTC